This entry describes one T cell receptor (beta chain). Its antigen is not identified. The CDR3 is 13 amino acids. CDR1 is MNHEY and CDR2 is SVGAGI in the germline V gene. V lost 6 bases and J lost 8; bases outside the gene matches: 7. The PCR used 60 Vbeta and 13 Jbeta primers. Sequencing was performed with immunoSEQ multiplex PCR; in TCRdb, only in-frame clones are kept and a portion is missing. The sample has about 120,000 clones, 50% to 80% seen once; the top ten hold roughly 8.6%. The data derive from a study of cytomegalovirus exposure and HLA in healthy donors. Study-wide results and limits: In vitro testing confirmed a few CMV-associated chains as specific for CMV antigens.

The receptor was isolated from a woman in her thirties or forties in good health and CMV-seropositive. The chain combines TRBV6-5 with TRBJ2-1, with 7 bases fitting TRBD2. Material for sequencing was PBMCs. CDR3 in amino acids: CASRSAGTDEQFF. In DNA, the CDR3 is TGTGCCAGCAGGTCAGCGGGGACCGATGAGCAGTTCTTC.